A single sample gave rise to the 4 T cell receptor beta chains below, sequenced in a study of blood T cell repertoires in COVID-19. The protocol was immunoSEQ multiplex PCR, while the TCRdb copy is restricted to in-frame clones and leaves out a portion. The sample includes about 330,000 clones, approximately 89% of them seen just once. Sequencing was performed on PBMCs or T cells enriched from blood (not recorded which). The receptors were gathered from a man in his thirties or forties who had recovered from COVID-19.

The CDR3 spells CASTGLMNTEAFF. As DNA, the CDR3 is TGTGCCAGCACCGGACTCATGAACACTGAAGCTTTCTTT. The chain recombines TRBV5-4 with TRBJ1-1, with D unresolved. Germline-derived CDR1 and CDR2 are SGHNT and YYREEE (reference sequence). There are 13 residues in the CDR3. V gave up 6 bases and J gave up 0 bases, with 9 bases separating them.

This clone was observed once. The rearrangement joins TRBV6-2 or TRBV6-3 to TRBJ2-1, with D possibly being TRBD2 (5 bases). Trimming shortened V by 2 bases and J by 9 bases, and 14 bases separated the two germline ends. CDR3 length: 14 residues. Germline values: CDR1 MNHEY, CDR2 SVGEGT. CDR3 amino acids: CASSYTGGRGEQFF. CDR3 nucleotides: TGTGCCAGCAGTTACACCGGCGGGCGAGGTGAGCAGTTCTTC.

The CDR3 DNA is TGTGCCAGCAGCTTGGCAGGGGGCCGGCCCAAAAACATTCAGTACTTC. Translating gives CASSLAGGRPKNIQYF. The chain joins TRBV5-6 to TRBJ2-4; 8 nucleotides line up with TRBD1. The CDR3 loop spans 16 amino acids. CDR1 is SGHDT, CDR2 YYEEEE, per germline. V shed 0 bases and J 2 bases; nucleotides not matched to a gene: 4.

The V and J genes are TRBV28 and TRBJ1-2; 7 bases match TRBD1. The CDR3 loop spans 12 amino acids. J gave up 7 bases and V 6 bases, and 5 bases lay outside the gene matches. Germline V gene sequence: CDR1 MDHEN, CDR2 SYDVKM. In nucleotides, the CDR3 is TGTGCCAGCAGGCTTGACAGGGCTGGCTACACCTTC. Its translation is CASRLDRAGYTF.